A selection of T cell receptor beta chains follows, all from one sample in a study of tumor-infiltrating lymphocytes in primary liver carcinoma. TCRdb analysed the multiplex PCR reads with MiXCR anew, one entry per CDR3 protein. The table includes 95,000 to 100,000 distinct CDR3 sequences, around 73% detected once. Sequenced sample: liver tumor tissue from sampling region 2. The receptors originated from a woman aged 55-75 years with primary liver carcinoma and hepatitis B virus infection. Both conserved end residues are part of each CDR3. Fields, in order: clone size, J gene, D gene, V gene, CDR3 protein, CDR3 DNA. The D gene is left open where the match is weak. Size tells how often a clone was seen (once, few, many) or the class of an expanded clone, and some rows leave it out.

NA	TRBJ2-7	NA	TRBV11-2	CTRSLGGILGGGEQYF	TGTACCCGCAGCTTAGGGGGAATCCTTGGAGGCGGCGAGCAGTACTTC
NA	TRBJ2-7	NA	TRBV11-2	CASTIGWTATYEQYF	TGTGCCAGTACCATCGGATGGACCGCTACTTACGAGCAGTACTTC
medium-sized	TRBJ2-7	TRBD2	TRBV11-2	CASSQTSGSGEQYF	TGTGCCAGCAGCCAGACTAGCGGGAGTGGTGAGCAGTACTTC
NA	TRBJ2-2	NA	TRBV11-2	CVSSPPQGPTGELFF	TGTGTCAGCAGCCCTCCGCAAGGACCTACCGGAGAGCTGTTTTTT
NA	TRBJ2-3	NA	TRBV28	CASSSPALGVYTQYF	TGTGCCAGCAGTTCCCCAGCGTTAGGTGTGTATACGCAGTATTTT
once	TRBJ1-2	NA	TRBV11-2	CASSLGNTRSYGYTF	TGTGCCAGCAGCTTAGGGAACACCAGGAGCTATGGTTACACCTTC
once	TRBJ1-1	NA	TRBV4-2	CANSPGKAVNTEALF	TGTGCCAACAGTCCCGGGAAGGCGGTGAACACTGAAGCTCTCTTT
NA	TRBJ2-3	NA	TRBV28	CTSSLNVPDTQYF	TGTACCAGCAGTTTAAACGTCCCAGATACGCAGTATTTT
NA	TRBJ1-5	TRBD1	TRBV29-1	CSVGTGNRSQHF	TGCAGCGTGGGGACAGGCAATCGGTCCCAGCATTTT
once	TRBJ2-1	TRBD1	TRBV11-2	CASSLGQGGYNEHLF	TGTGCCAGCAGCCTTGGACAGGGGGGCTACAATGAGCATCTCTTC
many	TRBJ1-1	NA	TRBV29-1	CSVARDTGGTEAFF	TGCAGCGTTGCCCGGGACACCGGTGGGACTGAAGCTTTCTTT
many	TRBJ2-1	NA	TRBV6-6	CASSYPNEQFF	TGTGCCAGCAGTTATCCTAATGAGCAGTTCTTC
NA	TRBJ1-1	NA	TRBV12-3/TRBV12-4	CASSPGQSMNTEASF	TGTGCCAGCAGTCCAGGACAGAGCATGAACACTGAAGCTTCCTTT
NA	TRBJ1-1	NA	TRBV7-3	CASSSQLNTEAFF	TGTGCCAGCAGCTCACAGCTTAACACTGAAGCTTTCTTT
NA	TRBJ2-2	NA	TRBV11-2	CASSFPQGPTGELFF	TGTGCCAGCAGCTTTCCACAAGGACCGACCGGGGAGCTGTTTTTT
NA	TRBJ2-6	NA	TRBV11-3	CASSLMQGTAANVLTF	TGTGCCAGCAGCCTGATGCAGGGAACTGCGGCCAACGTCCTGACTTTC
NA	TRBJ2-1	NA	TRBV6-1	CSSSVGGSNNEQFF	TGTTCCAGCAGTGTTGGCGGGTCGAACAATGAGCAGTTTTTC
NA	TRBJ2-7	NA	TRBV11-2	CAASPIMRHGDYEQYF	TGTGCCGCCAGTCCAATTATGAGACACGGAGACTACGAGCAGTACTTC
NA	TRBJ2-2	TRBD2	TRBV4-1	CASSQAGTRIGGKLFF	TGCGCCAGTAGCCAAGCCGGGACTAGAATTGGCGGGAAGCTGTTTTTT
NA	TRBJ1-1	NA	TRBV11-2	CASSRQGINTEALF	TGTGCCAGTAGCCGGCAGGGGATTAACACTGAAGCTCTCTTT
NA	TRBJ2-7	TRBD1	TRBV29-1	CSARTGGEYELYF	TGTAGTGCTAGGACAGGGGGCGAATACGAGCTGTACTTC
NA	TRBJ2-1	NA	TRBV11-2	CASSLGGLPHNEQFF	TGTGCCAGCAGCTTAGGGGGACTCCCCCACAATGAGCAGTTCTTC
NA	TRBJ1-3	TRBD1	TRBV11-2	CASSSAGQGGLASGNIIYF	TGTGCCAGCAGCTCTGCGGGACAGGGGGGACTCGCCTCTGGAAACATCATATATTTT
NA	TRBJ1-2	NA	TRBV29-1	CSVARGTGARGYPF	NA
NA	TRBJ2-1	TRBD2	TRBV6-5	CASTPPTGGLDQFF	TGTGCTAGCACCCCCCCGACGGGAGGACTCGATCAGTTCTTC